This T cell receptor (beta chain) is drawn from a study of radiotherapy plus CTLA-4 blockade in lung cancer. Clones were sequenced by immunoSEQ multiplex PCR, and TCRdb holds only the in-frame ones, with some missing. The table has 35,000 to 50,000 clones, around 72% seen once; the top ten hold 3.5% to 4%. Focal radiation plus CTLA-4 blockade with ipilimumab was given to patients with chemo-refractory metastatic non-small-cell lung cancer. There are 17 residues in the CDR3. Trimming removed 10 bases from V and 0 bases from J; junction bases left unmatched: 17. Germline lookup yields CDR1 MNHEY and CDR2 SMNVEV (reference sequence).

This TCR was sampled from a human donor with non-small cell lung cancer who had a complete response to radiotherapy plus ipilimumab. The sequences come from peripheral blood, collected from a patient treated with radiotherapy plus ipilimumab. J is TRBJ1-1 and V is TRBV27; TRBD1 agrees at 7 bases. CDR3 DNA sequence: TGTGCCACCCGACGGGACAGCTACAATCCCCTGAACACTGAAGCTTTCTTT. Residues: CATRRDSYNPLNTEAFF.